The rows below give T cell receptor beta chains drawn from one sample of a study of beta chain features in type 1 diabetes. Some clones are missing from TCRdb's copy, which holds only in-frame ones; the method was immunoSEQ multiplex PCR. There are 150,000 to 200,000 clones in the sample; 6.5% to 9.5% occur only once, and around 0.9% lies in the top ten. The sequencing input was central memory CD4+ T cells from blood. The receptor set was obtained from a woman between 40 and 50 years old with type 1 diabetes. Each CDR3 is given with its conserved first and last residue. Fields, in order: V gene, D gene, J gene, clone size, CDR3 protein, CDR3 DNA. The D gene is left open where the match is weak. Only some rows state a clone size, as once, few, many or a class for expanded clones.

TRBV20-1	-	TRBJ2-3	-	CSATRTDTQYF	TGCAGTGCTACTCGTACAGATACGCAGTATTTT
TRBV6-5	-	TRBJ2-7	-	CASSYSTEPRGEQYF	TGTGCCAGCAGTTACTCTACCGAGCCCCGCGGCGAGCAGTACTTC
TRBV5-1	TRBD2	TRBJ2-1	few	CASSTGTSGRSNNEQFF	TGCGCCAGCAGCACTGGGACTAGCGGGAGGTCCAACAATGAGCAGTTCTTC
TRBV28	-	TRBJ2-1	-	CASSFAQNEQFF	TGTGCCAGCAGTTTCGCCCAGAATGAGCAGTTCTTC
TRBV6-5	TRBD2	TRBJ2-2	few	CASSHSGRGTGELFF	TGTGCCAGCAGTCACAGCGGGAGGGGCACCGGGGAGCTGTTTTTT
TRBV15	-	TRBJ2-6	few	CATRDSVYSGANVLTF	TGTGCCACCAGGGACAGTGTTTACTCTGGGGCCAACGTCCTGACTTTC
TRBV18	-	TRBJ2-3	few	CASSPRDTLGTDTQYF	TGTGCCAGCTCACCGAGGGACACCCTGGGCACAGATACGCAGTATTTT
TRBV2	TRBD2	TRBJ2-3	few	CATLERGLTDTQYF	TGTGCCACCCTCGAGCGGGGGCTCACAGATACGCAGTATTTT
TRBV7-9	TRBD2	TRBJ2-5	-	CASSLLGGGVETQYF	TGTGCCAGCAGCTTACTCGGGGGGGGCGTAGAGACCCAGTACTTC
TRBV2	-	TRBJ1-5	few	CASSDSGVQHF	TGTGCCAGCAGTGATAGCGGGGTCCAGCATTTT
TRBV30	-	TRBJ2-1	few	CAWSTGTPNEQFF	TGTGCCTGGTCCACCGGGACTCCTAATGAGCAGTTCTTC
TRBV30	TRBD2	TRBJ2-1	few	CAWSVRSGLVVREQFF	TGTGCCTGGAGTGTACGTTCTGGACTAGTAGTCCGGGAGCAGTTCTTC
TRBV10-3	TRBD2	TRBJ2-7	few	CATTSGGSSYEQYF	TGTGCCACGACCAGCGGGGGCAGCTCCTACGAGCAGTACTTC
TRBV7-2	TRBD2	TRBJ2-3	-	CASGPSGRGTDTQYF	TGTGCCAGCGGCCCTAGCGGGAGAGGCACAGATACGCAGTATTTT
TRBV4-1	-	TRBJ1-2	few	CASSPPFSGQRDGGYTF	TGCGCCAGCAGCCCCCCTTTTTCTGGACAGCGAGATGGGGGCTACACCTTC
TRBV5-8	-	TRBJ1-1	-	CASSFRGTEAFF	TGTGCCAGCAGCTTCAGGGGAACTGAAGCTTTCTTT
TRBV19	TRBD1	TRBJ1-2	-	CASTRTGGVGGYTF	TGTGCCAGTACCCGGACAGGGGGCGTCGGTGGCTACACCTTC
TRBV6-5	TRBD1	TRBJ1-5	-	CASSSRGQGNQPQHF	TGTGCCAGCAGTTCAAGGGGGCAGGGCAATCAGCCCCAGCATTTT
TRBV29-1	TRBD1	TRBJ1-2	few	CSVTTGGNEDGYTF	TGCAGCGTTACTACAGGGGGCAATGAGGATGGCTACACCTTC
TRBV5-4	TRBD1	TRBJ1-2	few	CASSYGQGAGGYTF	TGTGCCAGCAGCTACGGACAGGGGGCGGGTGGCTACACCTTC
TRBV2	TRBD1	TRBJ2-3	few	CASSGDSLTDTQYF	TGTGCCAGCAGTGGGGACAGCCTAACAGATACGCAGTATTTT
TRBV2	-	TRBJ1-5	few	CASSEDQGGGQPQHF	TGTGCCAGCAGTGAAGACCAGGGCGGGGGTCAGCCCCAGCATTTT
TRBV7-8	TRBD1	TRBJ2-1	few	CASSLGGQYVNEQFF	TGTGCCAGCAGCTTAGGGGGACAGTATGTCAATGAGCAGTTCTTC
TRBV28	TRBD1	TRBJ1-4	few	CASSPGQGREKLFF	TGTGCCAGCAGCCCGGGACAGGGGCGTGAAAAACTGTTTTTT
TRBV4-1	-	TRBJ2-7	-	CASSQGRDSRYEQYF	TGCGCCAGCAGCCAAGGGCGGGACTCGCGCTACGAGCAGTACTTC
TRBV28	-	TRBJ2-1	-	CASSYGGAPGEQFF	TGTGCCAGCAGTTATGGGGGGGCGCCTGGTGAGCAGTTCTTC
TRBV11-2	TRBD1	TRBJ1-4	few	CASSTGQGLGKLFF	TGTGCCAGCAGCACGGGACAGGGGCTCGGAAAACTGTTTTTT
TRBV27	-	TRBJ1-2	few	CASSLWGNGAYGYTF	TGTGCCAGCAGTTTATGGGGCAATGGGGCCTATGGCTACACCTTC
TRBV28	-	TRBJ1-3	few	CASSDRLSGNTIYF	TGTGCCAGCAGTGACAGGCTCTCTGGAAACACCATATATTTT
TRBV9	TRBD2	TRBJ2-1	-	CASQAGGQYEQFF	TGTGCCAGCCAGGCGGGGGGCCAGTATGAGCAGTTCTTC
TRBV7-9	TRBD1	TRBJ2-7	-	CASSLGGQAYEQYF	TGTGCCAGCAGCTTAGGGGGACAGGCCTACGAGCAGTACTTC
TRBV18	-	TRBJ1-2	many	CASYPDRNYGYTF	TGTGCCAGCTACCCCGACAGAAACTATGGCTACACCTTC
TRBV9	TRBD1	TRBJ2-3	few	CASSVAGTGNTDTQYF	TGTGCCAGCAGCGTGGCCGGGACAGGTAACACAGATACGCAGTATTTT
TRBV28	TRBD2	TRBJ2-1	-	CASSPARLAGVGEQFF	TGTGCCAGCAGTCCCGCAAGACTAGCGGGAGTTGGTGAGCAGTTCTTC
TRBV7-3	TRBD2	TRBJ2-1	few	CASSLTGGSSYNEQFF	TGTGCCAGCAGCTTAACGGGGGGGAGCTCCTACAATGAGCAGTTCTTC
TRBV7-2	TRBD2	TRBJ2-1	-	CASTSPRAGRYNEQFF	TGTGCCAGCACCTCGCCCAGAGCGGGGAGGTACAATGAGCAGTTCTTC
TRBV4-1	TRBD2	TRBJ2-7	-	CASSPGLAGGPYEQYF	TGCGCCAGCAGCCCAGGACTAGCGGGAGGGCCTTACGAGCAGTACTTC
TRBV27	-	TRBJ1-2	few	CASSSHGHGYTF	TGTGCCAGCAGTTCCCATGGCCATGGCTACACCTTC
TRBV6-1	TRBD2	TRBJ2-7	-	CASSVAGTTMGEQYF	TGTGCCAGCAGTGTAGCCGGGACTACTATGGGGGAGCAGTACTTC
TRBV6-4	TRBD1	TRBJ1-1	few	CASSVGTDTEAFF	TGTGCCAGCAGTGTGGGGACAGACACTGAAGCTTTCTTT
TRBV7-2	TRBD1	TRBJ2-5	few	CASSARTGETQYF	TGTGCCAGCAGCGCCCGGACAGGCGAGACCCAGTACTTC
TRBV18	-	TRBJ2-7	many	CASSSGGPYEQYF	TGTGCCAGCTCTAGCGGCGGTCCCTACGAGCAGTACTTC
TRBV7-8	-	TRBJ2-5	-	CASSLVPRTQYF	TGTGCCAGCAGCTTAGTTCCGAGAACCCAGTACTTC
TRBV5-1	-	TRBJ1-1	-	CASSPETGPGAEAFF	TGCGCCAGCAGCCCGGAGACAGGTCCCGGCGCTGAAGCTTTCTTT
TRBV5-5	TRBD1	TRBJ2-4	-	CASSRQGENIQYF	TGTGCCAGCAGCCGACAGGGCGAAAACATTCAGTACTTC
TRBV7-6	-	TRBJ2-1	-	CASSQEGGKQFF	TGCGCCAGCAGCCAGGAAGGAGGGAAGCAGTTCTTC
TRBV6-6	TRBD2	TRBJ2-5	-	CASSYSIRPGEGTQYF	TGTGCCAGCAGTTACTCGATACGCCCGGGGGAGGGGACCCAGTACTTC
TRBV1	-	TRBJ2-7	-	CTSRPRTSNEQYF	TGCACCAGCAGGCCGAGGACTAGCAACGAGCAGTACTTC
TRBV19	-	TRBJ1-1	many	CASGRGNTEAFF	TGTGCCAGTGGCAGGGGGAACACTGAAGCTTTCTTT
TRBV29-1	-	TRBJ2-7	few	CSVRDNSYEQYF	TGCAGCGTCCGGGACAACTCCTACGAGCAGTACTTC
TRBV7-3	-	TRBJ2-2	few	CASSLRTLGTGELFF	TGTGCCAGCAGCTTACGGACTCTTGGGACCGGGGAGCTGTTTTTT
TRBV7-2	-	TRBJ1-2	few	CASSFTDRTFLGYTF	TGTGCCAGCAGCTTTACTGACAGGACTTTTCTGGGCTACACCTTC
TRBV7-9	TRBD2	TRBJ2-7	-	CASSLAREGSYEQYF	TGTGCCAGCAGCTTAGCGCGGGAGGGCTCCTACGAGCAGTACTTC
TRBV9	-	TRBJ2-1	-	CASSADSSDNEQFF	TGTGCCAGCAGCGCGGACTCCTCCGACAATGAGCAGTTCTTC
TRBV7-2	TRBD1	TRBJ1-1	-	CASSFDRGGGSEAFF	TGTGCCAGCAGCTTCGACAGGGGAGGGGGATCTGAAGCTTTCTTT